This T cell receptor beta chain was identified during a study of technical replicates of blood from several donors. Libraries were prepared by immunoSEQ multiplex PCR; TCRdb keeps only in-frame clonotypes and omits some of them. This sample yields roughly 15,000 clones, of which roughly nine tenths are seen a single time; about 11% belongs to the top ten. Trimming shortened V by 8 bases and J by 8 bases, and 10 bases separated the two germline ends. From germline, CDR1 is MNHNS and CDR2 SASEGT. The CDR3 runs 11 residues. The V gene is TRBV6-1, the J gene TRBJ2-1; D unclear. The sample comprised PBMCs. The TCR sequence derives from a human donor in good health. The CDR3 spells CASQLYDEQFF. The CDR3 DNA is TGTGCCAGCCAACTTTACGATGAGCAGTTCTTC.